These T cell receptor beta chains were read from a single sample in a study of PD-L1 blockade in urothelial cancer. Clones were sequenced by immunoSEQ multiplex PCR, and TCRdb holds only the in-frame ones, with some missing. The sample includes more than 85,000 clones, about 90% seen only once; the top ten take roughly 0.93%. The source material was PBMCs, sampled around atezolizumab (anti-PD-L1) treatment. The source is a woman at least 80 years old with urothelial cancer. The CDR3 runs from the conserved cysteine through the conserved F or W. A D gene is named only where the DNA matches it firmly. Some rows mark clone size as missing; the rest say once, few, many or name a class of expanded clone.

TRBD1 | TRBJ1-2 | few | TRBV10-3 | CATVGQGARGYTF | TGTGCCACCGTGGGACAGGGGGCAAGGGGCTACACCTTC
TRBD1 | TRBJ2-7 | - | TRBV28 | CASSRGQASYEQYF | TGTGCCAGCAGCCGGGGACAGGCCTCCTACGAGCAGTACTTC
- | TRBJ1-2 | - | TRBV27 | CASSPRETAHGYTF | TGTGCCAGCAGTCCGCGGGAGACGGCTCATGGCTACACCTTC
TRBD2 | TRBJ2-7 | - | TRBV11-2 | CASSLEWGRAYEQYF | TGTGCCAGCAGCTTAGAATGGGGGAGGGCCTACGAGCAGTACTTC
TRBD1 | TRBJ1-5 | - | TRBV7-8 | CASSLGQGPNQPQHF | TGTGCCAGCAGCCTCGGACAGGGACCAAATCAGCCCCAGCATTTT
TRBD1 | TRBJ2-1 | - | TRBV12-5 | CASGLVVGTAGNEQFF | TGTGCTAGTGGTTTGGTAGTCGGGACAGCTGGCAATGAGCAGTTCTTC
- | TRBJ1-3 | - | TRBV18 | CASSSGASSGNTIYF | TGTGCCAGCTCAAGCGGGGCCTCCTCTGGAAACACCATATATTTT
TRBD1 | TRBJ1-4 | - | TRBV15 | CATSRETGRGEKLFF | TGTGCCACCAGCAGAGAGACAGGGAGAGGCGAAAAACTGTTTTTT
TRBD2 | TRBJ2-1 | - | TRBV11-3 | CASSPGASGRNEQFF | TGTGCCAGCAGCCCTGGGGCTAGCGGGAGGAATGAGCAGTTCTTC
TRBD1 | TRBJ1-1 | - | TRBV5-1 | CASNQQGSDTEAFF | TGCGCCAGCAACCAACAGGGGTCGGACACTGAAGCTTTCTTT
- | TRBJ1-2 | - | TRBV7-9 | CASSSGWGERGYTF | TGTGCCAGCAGCTCCGGGTGGGGGGAAAGAGGCTACACCTTC
- | TRBJ2-1 | - | TRBV10-3 | CAISEEGAHYNEQFF | TGTGCCATCAGCGAGGAAGGGGCCCACTACAATGAGCAGTTCTTC
TRBD1 | TRBJ1-1 | - | TRBV5-1 | CASSPGQGAQGDAFF | TGCGCCAGCAGCCCGGGACAGGGGGCGCAGGGGGATGCTTTCTTT
- | TRBJ1-1 | - | TRBV29-1 | CSVESRPEAFF | TGCAGCGTTGAATCGCGGCCTGAAGCTTTCTTT
TRBD1 | TRBJ1-2 | - | TRBV11-1 | CASSERTGTANGYTF | TGTGCCAGCAGCGAAAGGACCGGGACAGCTAATGGCTACACCTTC
- | TRBJ1-5 | - | TRBV19 | CASSTAGGRTIQPQHF | TGTGCCAGTAGTACGGCGGGAGGCAGGACAATTCAGCCCCAGCATTTT
TRBD2 | TRBJ2-1 | - | TRBV5-1 | CASSSGTSGSNEQFF | TGCGCCAGCAGCTCCGGGACTAGCGGGAGTAATGAGCAGTTCTTC
- | TRBJ2-3 | - | TRBV5-1 | CASSLTGPDTQYF | TGCGCCAGCAGCTTGACTGGGCCAGATACGCAGTATTTT
- | TRBJ2-5 | few | TRBV30 | CAWSVERAGPRRQETQYF | TGTGCCTGGAGTGTAGAACGGGCGGGCCCTAGGAGGCAAGAGACCCAGTACTTC
TRBD1 | TRBJ1-5 | - | TRBV4-2 | CASSQYGQGSGFGNQPQHF | TGTGCCAGCAGCCAATACGGACAGGGATCGGGTTTTGGCAATCAGCCCCAGCATTTT
- | TRBJ2-7 | - | TRBV5-6 | CASSQNDEQYF | TGTGCCAGCAGCCAGAACGACGAGCAGTACTTC
- | TRBJ2-5 | - | TRBV28 | CASRPRTLFGETQYF | TGTGCCAGCAGACCCAGGACACTCTTCGGGGAGACCCAGTACTTC
- | TRBJ2-1 | - | TRBV2 | CASSDLASTEFF | TGTGCCAGCAGTGACCTAGCTTCCACCGAGTTCTTC
- | TRBJ2-5 | - | TRBV5-1 | CASSSRASGGETQYF | TGCGCCAGCAGCTCCCGGGCCTCCGGAGGAGAGACCCAGTACTTC
TRBD1 | TRBJ1-1 | - | TRBV5-6 | CASRDGGQPAREAFF | TGTGCCAGCAGGGATGGGGGACAGCCTGCGAGAGAAGCTTTCTTT
- | TRBJ2-1 | - | TRBV5-1 | CASSPIVSNEQFF | TGCGCCAGCAGCCCAATAGTGAGTAATGAGCAGTTCTTC
TRBD1 | TRBJ1-3 | - | TRBV2 | CASSRTGVGGNTIYF | TGTGCCAGCAGCCGAACAGGGGTCGGCGGAAACACCATATATTTT
- | TRBJ1-5 | - | TRBV6-4 | CASSEFVAQPQHF | TGTGCCAGCAGTGAATTTGTAGCACAGCCCCAGCATTTT
- | TRBJ1-2 | - | TRBV28 | CASSSIGEPYGYTF | TGTGCCAGCAGCTCTATCGGGGAACCTTATGGCTACACCTTC
- | TRBJ1-2 | - | TRBV11-2 | CASSLGGSPYGYTF | TGTGCCAGCAGCTTAGGGGGCTCCCCTTATGGCTACACCTTC
TRBD1 | TRBJ1-2 | - | TRBV6-6 | CASGYRGQHGYTF | TGTGCCAGCGGTTACAGGGGGCAGCATGGCTACACCTTC
- | TRBJ1-5 | - | TRBV30 | CAWSSRQSNQPQHF | TGTGCCTGGAGTTCGCGACAGAGCAATCAGCCCCAGCATTTT
TRBD1 | TRBJ1-1 | - | TRBV15 | CATSMDRGHTEAFF | TGTGCCACCAGCATGGACAGGGGGCACACTGAAGCTTTCTTT
- | TRBJ2-1 | - | TRBV11-2 | CASSLAYNEQFF | TGTGCCAGCAGCTTAGCATACAATGAGCAGTTCTTC
- | TRBJ2-3 | once | TRBV6-1 | CAGSGAGARDTQYF | TGTGCCGGCTCGGGCGCAGGGGCCCGAGATACGCAGTATTTT
TRBD1 | TRBJ1-5 | - | TRBV30 | CAWSAGDRGLRGYHFVAQHF | TGTGCCTGGAGTGCAGGAGACAGGGGGCTACGGGGGTATCATTTCGTGGCCCAGCATTTT
- | TRBJ2-7 | - | TRBV28 | CASSLHSRNEQYF | TGTGCCAGCAGTTTACACAGCAGGAACGAGCAGTACTTC
- | TRBJ2-3 | - | TRBV2 | CASGNRAPDTQYF | TGTGCCAGCGGAAACAGGGCTCCAGATACGCAGTATTTT
- | TRBJ2-5 | - | TRBV5-8 | CASEKGQGGQETQYF | TGTGCCAGCGAGAAGGGGCAGGGGGGCCAAGAGACCCAGTACTTC
TRBD2 | TRBJ2-5 | - | TRBV7-3 | CASSLRGGSQETQYF | TGTGCCAGCAGCTTACGGGGGGGCAGCCAAGAGACCCAGTACTTC
TRBD1 | TRBJ2-7 | - | TRBV28 | CASTFGTGVVEQYF | TGTGCCAGCACATTTGGGACAGGTGTTGTCGAGCAGTACTTC
- | TRBJ1-1 | few | TRBV5-6 | CASSWRGGGTEAFF | TGTGCCAGCAGTTGGAGGGGCGGAGGGACTGAAGCTTTCTTT
TRBD1 | TRBJ1-1 | - | TRBV10-1 | CASSELKGTGSPMNTEAFF | TGCGCCAGCAGTGAGTTGAAAGGGACAGGGAGTCCGATGAACACTGAAGCTTTCTTT
- | TRBJ2-7 | - | TRBV28 | CASSSFYEQYF | TGTGCCAGCAGTTCATTCTACGAGCAGTACTTC
TRBD2 | TRBJ2-5 | once | TRBV2 | CASNGLVTETQYF | TGTGCCAGCAACGGACTAGTGACAGAGACCCAGTACTTC
- | TRBJ2-5 | - | TRBV15 | CATSRAGQREETQYF | TGTGCCACCAGCAGGGCGGGACAGAGGGAAGAGACCCAGTACTTC
TRBD2 | TRBJ2-7 | - | TRBV5-1 | CASSLVNVAGAYEQYF | TGCGCCAGCAGCTTGGTAAACGTAGCGGGGGCCTACGAGCAGTACTTC
TRBD1 | TRBJ1-1 | - | TRBV27 | CASSLYDRGQAFF | TGTGCCAGCAGTTTATACGACAGGGGCCAAGCTTTCTTT
- | TRBJ2-5 | - | TRBV10-2 | CASTGALRETQYF | TGCGCCAGCACTGGGGCGCTGAGAGAGACCCAGTACTTC
- | TRBJ2-1 | - | TRBV6-5 | CASTHSAGPPGNEQFF | TGTGCCAGCACTCACTCCGCGGGGCCCCCGGGGAATGAGCAGTTCTTC
TRBD1 | TRBJ1-1 | - | TRBV6-1 | CASSEVGGQGSEAFF | TGTGCCAGCAGTGAAGTGGGAGGACAGGGGTCCGAAGCTTTCTTT
TRBD2 | TRBJ2-7 | - | TRBV4-2 | CASSPRTSGSPKGEQYF | TGTGCCAGCAGCCCCCGGACTAGCGGGAGTCCAAAGGGCGAGCAGTACTTC
TRBD2 | TRBJ2-5 | - | TRBV27 | CASRLAGLETQYF | TGTGCCAGCAGACTAGCGGGATTGGAGACCCAGTACTTC